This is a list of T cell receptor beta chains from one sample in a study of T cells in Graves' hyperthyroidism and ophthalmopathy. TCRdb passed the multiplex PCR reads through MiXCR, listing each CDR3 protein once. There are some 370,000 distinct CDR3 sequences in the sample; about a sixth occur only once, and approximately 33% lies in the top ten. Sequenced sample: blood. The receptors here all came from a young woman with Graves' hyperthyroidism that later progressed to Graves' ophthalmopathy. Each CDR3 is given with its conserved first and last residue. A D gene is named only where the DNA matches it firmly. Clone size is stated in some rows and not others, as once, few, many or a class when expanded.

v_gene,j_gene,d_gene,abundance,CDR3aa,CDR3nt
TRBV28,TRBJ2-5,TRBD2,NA,CASSLAGLDQETQYF,TGTGCCAGCAGTTTAGCCGGACTAGACCAAGAGACCCAGTACTTC
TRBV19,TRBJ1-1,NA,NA,CASSIGAVYTEAFF,TGTGCCAGTAGTATCGGGGCGGTCTATACTGAAGCTTTCTTT
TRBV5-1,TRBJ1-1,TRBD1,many,CASSHLPGQGTTEAFF,TGCGCCAGCAGCCATTTACCGGGACAGGGGACCACTGAAGCTTTCTTT
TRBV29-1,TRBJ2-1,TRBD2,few,CSVEGVRTSGSIHNEQFF,TGCAGCGTTGAAGGCGTAAGGACTAGCGGGAGTATCCACAATGAGCAGTTCTTC
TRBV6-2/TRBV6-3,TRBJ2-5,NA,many,CASSTEYQETQYF,TGTGCCAGCAGTACGGAGTACCAAGAGACCCAGTACTTC
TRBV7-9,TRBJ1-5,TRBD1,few,CASSRDRGEPRPQHF,TGTGCCAGCAGCCGCGACAGGGGGGAGCCACGGCCCCAGCATTTT
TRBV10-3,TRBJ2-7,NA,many,CATRRSGDSYEQYF,TGTGCCACCAGAAGGTCAGGGGACTCCTACGAGCAGTACTTC
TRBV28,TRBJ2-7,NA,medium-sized,CASSPLGVTYEQYF,TGTGCCAGCAGTCCACTGGGGGTTACCTACGAGCAGTACTTC
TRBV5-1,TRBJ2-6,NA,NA,CASSRNAAGANVLTF,TGCGCCAGCAGTCGGAACGCGGCTGGGGCCAACGTCCTGACTTTC
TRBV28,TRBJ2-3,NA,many,CASRPDGATVTDTQYF,TGTGCCAGCAGACCCGACGGGGCAACAGTCACAGATACGCAGTATTTT
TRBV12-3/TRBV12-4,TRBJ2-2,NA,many,CATRGLLSPNPKIKYTGELFF,TGTGCCACCCGCGGACTTTTAAGTCCAAATCCCAAAATAAAATACACCGGGGAGCTGTTTTTT
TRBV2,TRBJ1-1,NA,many,CASIMGGNTEAFF,TGTGCCAGCATCATGGGGGGGAACACTGAAGCTTTCTTT
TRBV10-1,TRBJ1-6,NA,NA,CASSDGDSPLHF,TGCGCCAGCAGTGATGGGGATTCACCCCTCCACTTT
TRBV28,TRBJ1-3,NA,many,CASSQWTASSGNTIYF,TGTGCCAGCAGTCAATGGACGGCCAGCTCTGGAAACACCATATATTTT
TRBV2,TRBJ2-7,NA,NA,CASRGSLLSPSYEQYF,TGTGCCAGCAGAGGGTCGCTTCTTTCCCCTTCCTACGAGCAGTACTTC
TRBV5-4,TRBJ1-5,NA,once,CASTLDYREHDQPQHF,TGTGCCAGCACCTTGGACTACCGGGAGCATGATCAGCCCCAGCATTTT
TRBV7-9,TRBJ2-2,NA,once,CASSFVGSGTGELFF,TGTGCCAGCAGCTTCGTCGGCTCGGGCACCGGGGAGCTGTTTTTT
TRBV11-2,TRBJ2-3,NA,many,CASSLGHATDTQYF,TGTGCCAGCAGCTTAGGTCACGCCACAGATACGCAGTATTTT
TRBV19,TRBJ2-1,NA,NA,CASSNPGREQFF,TGTGCCAGTAGTAACCCCGGACGGGAGCAGTTCTTC
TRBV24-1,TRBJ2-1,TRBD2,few,CATSDTTSGGYNEQFF,TGTGCCACCAGTGACACTACTAGCGGGGGCTACAATGAGCAGTTCTTC
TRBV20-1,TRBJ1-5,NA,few,CSAVPGQYELDNQPQHF,TGCAGTGCCGTACCGGGACAATACGAGTTGGACAATCAGCCCCAGCATTTT
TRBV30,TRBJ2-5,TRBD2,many,CAWSVQSGGPAPTQYF,TGTGCCTGGAGTGTACAAAGCGGGGGACCCGCCCCGACCCAGTACTTC
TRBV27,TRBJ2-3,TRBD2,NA,CASSKGLAGVFADTQYF,TGTGCCAGCAGTAAAGGACTAGCGGGAGTGTTTGCAGATACGCAGTATTTT
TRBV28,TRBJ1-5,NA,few,CASRLRGTQHF,TGTGCCAGCAGGCTCCGGGGGACCCAGCATTTT